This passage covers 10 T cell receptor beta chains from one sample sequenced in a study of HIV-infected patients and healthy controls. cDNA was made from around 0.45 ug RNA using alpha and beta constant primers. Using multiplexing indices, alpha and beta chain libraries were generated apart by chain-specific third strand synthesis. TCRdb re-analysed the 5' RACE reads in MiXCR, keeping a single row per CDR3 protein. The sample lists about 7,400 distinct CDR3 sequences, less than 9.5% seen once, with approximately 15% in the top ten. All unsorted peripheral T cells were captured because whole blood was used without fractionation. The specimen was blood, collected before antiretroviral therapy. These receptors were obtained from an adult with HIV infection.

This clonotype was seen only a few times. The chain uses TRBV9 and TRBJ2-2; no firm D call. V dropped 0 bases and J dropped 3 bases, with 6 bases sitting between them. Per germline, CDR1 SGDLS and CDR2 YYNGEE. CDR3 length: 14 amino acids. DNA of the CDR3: TGTGCCAGCAGCGTAGTTGGTGACACCGGGGAGCTGTTTTTT. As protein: CASSVVGDTGELFF.

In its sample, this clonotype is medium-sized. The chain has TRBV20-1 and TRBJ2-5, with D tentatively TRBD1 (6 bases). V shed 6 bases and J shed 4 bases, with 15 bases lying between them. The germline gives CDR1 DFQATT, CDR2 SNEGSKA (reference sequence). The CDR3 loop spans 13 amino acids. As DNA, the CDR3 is TGCAGTGCGGGTCAGGGACAAAGAGAGACCCAGTACTTC. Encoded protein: CSAGQGQRETQYF.

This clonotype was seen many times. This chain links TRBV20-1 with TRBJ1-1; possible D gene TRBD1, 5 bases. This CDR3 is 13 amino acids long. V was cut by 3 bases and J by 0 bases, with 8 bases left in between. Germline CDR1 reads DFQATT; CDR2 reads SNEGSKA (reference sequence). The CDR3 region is CSASGAMNTEAFF. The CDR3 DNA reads TGCAGTGCTAGTGGGGCTATGAACACTGAAGCTTTCTTT.

The CDR3, as DNA: TGTGCCAGCAGTTTCACCTTCGGGACGGAGGATGAGACCCAGTACTTC. It translates to CASSFTFGTEDETQYF. The chain recombines TRBV28 with TRBJ2-5, with D perhaps TRBD1 or TRBD2 (5 bases each). The CDR3 has 16 amino acids. Trimming stripped 3 bases from V and 5 bases from J, with 19 bases between. Germline V gene data show CDR1 as MDHEN and CDR2 as SYDVKM.

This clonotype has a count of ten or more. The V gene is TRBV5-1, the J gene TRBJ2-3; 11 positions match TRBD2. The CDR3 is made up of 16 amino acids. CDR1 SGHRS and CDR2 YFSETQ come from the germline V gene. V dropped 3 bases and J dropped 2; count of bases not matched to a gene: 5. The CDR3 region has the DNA TGCGCCAGCAGCTCCGGGACTAGCGGATTCACAGATACGCAGTATTTT. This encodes CASSSGTSGFTDTQYF.

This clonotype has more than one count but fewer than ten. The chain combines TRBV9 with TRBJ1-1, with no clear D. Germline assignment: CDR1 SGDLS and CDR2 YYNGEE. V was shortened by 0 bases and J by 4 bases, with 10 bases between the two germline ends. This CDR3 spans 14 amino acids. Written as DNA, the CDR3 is TGTGCCAGCAGCGTAGATGTGGGTTTCACTGAAGCTTTCTTT. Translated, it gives CASSVDVGFTEAFF.

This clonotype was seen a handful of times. This chain's CDR3 is CSARSIGKDTQYF. The CDR3 nucleotides are TGCAGTGCTAGATCTATCGGAAAAGATACGCAGTATTTT. The rearrangement joins TRBV20-1 to TRBJ2-3; D is uncertain. Germline CDR1 DFQATT, CDR2 SNEGSKA (reference sequence). This CDR3 contains 13 residues. The ends were cut back, 2 bases at V and 5 bases at J, with 11 bases in the middle.

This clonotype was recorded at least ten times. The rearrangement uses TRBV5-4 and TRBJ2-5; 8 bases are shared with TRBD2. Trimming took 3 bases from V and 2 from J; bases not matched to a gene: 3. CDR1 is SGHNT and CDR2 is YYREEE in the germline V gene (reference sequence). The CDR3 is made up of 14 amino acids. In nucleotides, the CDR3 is TGTGCCAGCAGCTCACTAGCGGAGCAAGAGACCCAGTACTTC. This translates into CASSSLAEQETQYF.

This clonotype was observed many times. The CDR3 protein is CASSSQGDTEAFF. The CDR3 DNA follows: TGCGCCAGCAGTTCTCAGGGGGATACTGAAGCTTTCTTT. The chain is built from TRBV5-1 and TRBJ1-1, with 7 nucleotides matching TRBD1. V lost 5 bases and J lost 5; bases outside the gene matches: 6. The CDR3 consists of 13 residues. The germline V gene encodes CDR1 SGHRS and CDR2 YFSETQ.

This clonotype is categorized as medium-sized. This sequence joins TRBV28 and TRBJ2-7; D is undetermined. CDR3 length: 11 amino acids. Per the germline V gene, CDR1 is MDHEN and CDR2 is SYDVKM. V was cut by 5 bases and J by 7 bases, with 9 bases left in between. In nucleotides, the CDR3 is TGTGCCAGCAGTGCCGGGCGTGAGCAGTACTTC. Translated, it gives CASSAGREQYF. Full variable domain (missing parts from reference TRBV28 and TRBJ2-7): DVKVTQSSRYLVKRTGEKVFLECVQDMDHENMFWYRQDPGLGLRLIYFSYDVKMKEKGDIPEGYSVSREKKERFSLILESASTNQTSMYLCASSAGREQYFGPGTRLTVT.